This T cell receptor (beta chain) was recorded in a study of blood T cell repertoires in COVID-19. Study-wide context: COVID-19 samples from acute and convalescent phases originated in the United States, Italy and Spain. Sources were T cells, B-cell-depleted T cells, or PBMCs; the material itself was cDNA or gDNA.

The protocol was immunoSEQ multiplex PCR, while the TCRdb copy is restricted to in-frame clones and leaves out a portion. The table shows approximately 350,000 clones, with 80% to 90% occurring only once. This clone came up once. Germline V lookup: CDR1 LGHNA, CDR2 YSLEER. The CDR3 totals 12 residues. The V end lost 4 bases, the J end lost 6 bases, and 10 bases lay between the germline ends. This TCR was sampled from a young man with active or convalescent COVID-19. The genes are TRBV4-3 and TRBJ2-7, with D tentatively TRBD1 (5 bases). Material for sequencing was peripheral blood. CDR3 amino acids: CASSLGRGEQYF. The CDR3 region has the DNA TGCGCCAGCAGCCTCGGAAGGGGCGAGCAGTACTTC.